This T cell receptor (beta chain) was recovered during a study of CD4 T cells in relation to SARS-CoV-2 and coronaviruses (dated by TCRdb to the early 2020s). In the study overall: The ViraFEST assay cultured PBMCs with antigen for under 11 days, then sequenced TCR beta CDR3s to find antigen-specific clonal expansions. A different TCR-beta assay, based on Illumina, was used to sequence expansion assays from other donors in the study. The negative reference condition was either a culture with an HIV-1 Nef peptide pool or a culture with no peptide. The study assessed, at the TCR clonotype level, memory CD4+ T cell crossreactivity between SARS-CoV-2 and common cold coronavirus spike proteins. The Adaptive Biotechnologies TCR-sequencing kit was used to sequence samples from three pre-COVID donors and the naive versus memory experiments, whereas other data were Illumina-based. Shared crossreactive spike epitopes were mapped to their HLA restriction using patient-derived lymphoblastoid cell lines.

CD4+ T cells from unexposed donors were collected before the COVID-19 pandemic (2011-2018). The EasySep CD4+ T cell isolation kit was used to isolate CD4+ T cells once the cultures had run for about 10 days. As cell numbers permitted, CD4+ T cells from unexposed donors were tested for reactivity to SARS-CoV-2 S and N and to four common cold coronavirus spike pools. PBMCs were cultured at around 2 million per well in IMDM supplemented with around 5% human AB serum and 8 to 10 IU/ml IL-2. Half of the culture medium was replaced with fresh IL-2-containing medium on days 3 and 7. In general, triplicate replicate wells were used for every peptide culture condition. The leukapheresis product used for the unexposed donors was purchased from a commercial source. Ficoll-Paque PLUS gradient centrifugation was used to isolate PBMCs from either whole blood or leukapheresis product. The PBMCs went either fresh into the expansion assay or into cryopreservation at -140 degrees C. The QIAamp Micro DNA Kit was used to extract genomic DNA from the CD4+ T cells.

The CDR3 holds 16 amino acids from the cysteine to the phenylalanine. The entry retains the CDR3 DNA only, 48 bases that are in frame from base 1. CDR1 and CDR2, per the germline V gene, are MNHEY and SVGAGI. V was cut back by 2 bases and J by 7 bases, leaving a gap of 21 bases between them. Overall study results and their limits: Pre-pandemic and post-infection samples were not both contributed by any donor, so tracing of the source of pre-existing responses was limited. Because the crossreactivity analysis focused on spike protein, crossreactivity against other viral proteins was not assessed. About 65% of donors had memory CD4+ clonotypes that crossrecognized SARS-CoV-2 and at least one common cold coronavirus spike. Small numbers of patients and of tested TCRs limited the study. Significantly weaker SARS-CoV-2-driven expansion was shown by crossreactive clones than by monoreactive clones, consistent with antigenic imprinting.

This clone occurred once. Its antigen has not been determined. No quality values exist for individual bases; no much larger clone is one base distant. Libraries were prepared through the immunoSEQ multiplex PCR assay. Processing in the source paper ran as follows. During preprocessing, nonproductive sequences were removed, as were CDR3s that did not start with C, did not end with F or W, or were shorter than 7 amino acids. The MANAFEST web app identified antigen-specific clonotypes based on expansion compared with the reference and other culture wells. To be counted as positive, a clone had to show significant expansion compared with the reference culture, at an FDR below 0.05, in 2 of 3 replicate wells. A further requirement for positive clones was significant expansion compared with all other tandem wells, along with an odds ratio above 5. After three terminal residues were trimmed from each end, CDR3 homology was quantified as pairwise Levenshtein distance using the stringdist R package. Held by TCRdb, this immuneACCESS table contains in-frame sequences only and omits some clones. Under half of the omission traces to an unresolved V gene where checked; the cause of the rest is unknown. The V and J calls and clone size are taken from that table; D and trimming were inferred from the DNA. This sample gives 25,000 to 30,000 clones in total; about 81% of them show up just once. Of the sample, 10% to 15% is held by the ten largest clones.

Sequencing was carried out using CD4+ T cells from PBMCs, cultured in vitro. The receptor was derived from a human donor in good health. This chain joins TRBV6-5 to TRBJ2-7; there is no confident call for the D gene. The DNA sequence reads TGTGCCAGCAGTTACCCCCTCAGGTCCTCGCAGGTGGAGCAGTACTTC. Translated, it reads CASSYPLRSSQVEQYF.